The present TCR beta chain was sequenced within a study of CD8 T cells in Susac syndrome. When the RNA was reverse transcribed, random hexamers were used with an input of roughly 0.5 to 1 ug. Each CDR3 protein gets one entry after TCRdb re-called the immunoSEQ multiplex PCR reads with MiXCR. The sample has around 90,000 distinct CDR3 sequences, approximately 96% seen once. V was pared by 0 bases and J by 2 bases, with 14 bases between. The CDR3 runs to 18 residues. The germline CDR1 and CDR2 sequences are MNHEY and SVGAGI. TEMRA cells were FACS-enriched and CD8+ and CD4+ T cells negatively isolated. The rearrangement uses TRBV6-5 and TRBJ2-6; D possibly corresponds to TRBD1 (5 bases). Sequenced input: CD8+ T cells from PBMCs. This TCR came from a human donor with Susac syndrome. DNA of the CDR3: TGTGCCAGCAGTTACTCCGTCCCCGACAGAACTGGGGCCAACGTCCTGACTTTC. This translates into CASSYSVPDRTGANVLTF.